A selection of T cell receptor beta chains follows, all from one sample in a study of cytomegalovirus exposure and HLA in healthy donors. Here immunoSEQ multiplex PCR was the method, and the copy in TCRdb shows in-frame clones only, minus some. Of some 120,000 clones in the sample, around 75% were seen once. The sample was PBMCs. All receptors come from a man aged 30 to 45 in good health and CMV-seronegative. Both conserved end residues are part of each CDR3. The D gene is left open where the match is weak. Clone size is stated in some rows and not others, as once, few, many or a class when expanded.

-	TRBD1	TRBJ1-1	TRBV6-5	CASSKPGGTEAFF	TGTGCCAGCAGTAAACCAGGGGGCACTGAAGCTTTCTTT
-	-	TRBJ2-7	TRBV30	CACTGTSHEQYF	TGTGCCTGCACCGGGACATCCCACGAGCAGTACTTC
few	-	TRBJ1-2	TRBV4-3	CASSQDLSVTAINYGYTF	TGCGCCAGCAGCCAAGATCTTTCGGTAACAGCCATTAACTATGGCTACACCTTC
-	-	TRBJ1-2	TRBV6-5	CASSYADRGGGYTF	TGTGCCAGCAGTTACGCCGACCGGGGAGGTGGCTACACCTTC
-	-	TRBJ1-5	TRBV5-4	CASSLGQLRQPQHF	TGTGCCAGCAGCTTGGGACAGCTACGTCAGCCCCAGCATTTT
-	-	TRBJ1-5	TRBV11-2	CASSLQGDQPQHF	TGTGCCAGCAGCCTACAGGGAGATCAGCCCCAGCATTTT
-	-	TRBJ1-6	TRBV19	CASTPLGGNSPLHF	TGTGCCAGTACCCCTCTGGGGGGGAATTCACCCCTCCACTTT
-	TRBD1	TRBJ2-1	TRBV7-3	CASSLNERQGEDNEQFF	TGTGCCAGCAGTTTGAACGAGCGACAGGGTGAAGACAATGAGCAGTTCTTC
few	-	TRBJ2-1	TRBV4-2	CASSQGGGTDNEQFF	TGTGCCAGCAGCCAAGGGGGCGGGACAGACAATGAGCAGTTCTTC
-	-	TRBJ2-7	TRBV9	CASSVVGQGGDEQYF	TGTGCCAGCAGCGTAGTAGGTCAGGGAGGTGACGAGCAGTACTTC
-	-	TRBJ2-1	TRBV5-1	CASSLDRDNEQFF	TGCGCCAGCAGCTTGGACAGAGACAATGAGCAGTTCTTC
few	-	TRBJ2-1	TRBV19	CASRGGSSYNEQFF	TGTGCCAGTAGGGGAGGAAGTTCCTACAATGAGCAGTTCTTC
-	-	TRBJ1-4	TRBV27	CASSLNRVGDEKLFF	TGTGCCAGCAGTTTAAACAGGGTCGGAGATGAAAAACTGTTTTTT
-	TRBD2	TRBJ2-5	TRBV19	CASSPGLAGYSQYF	TGTGCCAGTAGCCCGGGACTAGCGGGTTACTCTCAGTACTTC
-	TRBD1	TRBJ2-2	TRBV30	CAWDRGQGNTGELFF	TGTGCCTGGGATCGTGGACAGGGTAACACCGGGGAGCTGTTTTTT
once	-	TRBJ1-1	TRBV9	CASSGEGFIDTEAFF	TGTGCCAGCAGCGGCGAGGGTTTCATCGACACTGAAGCTTTCTTT
-	TRBD1	TRBJ1-6	TRBV4-3	CASSQDTGQAKNSPLHF	TGCGCCAGCAGCCAAGACACGGGACAGGCAAAAAATTCACCCCTCCACTTT
-	-	TRBJ1-1	TRBV11-3	CASSLSGEKNTEAFF	TGTGCCAGCAGCTTGTCAGGGGAGAAGAACACTGAAGCTTTCTTT
-	TRBD2	TRBJ2-5	TRBV11-2	CASSLGTSGRGTVETQYF	TGTGCCAGCAGCCTGGGGACTAGCGGGAGGGGAACGGTTGAGACCCAGTACTTC
few	TRBD1	TRBJ1-1	TRBV7-2	CASSFDRGAEAFF	TGTGCCAGCAGCTTCGACAGGGGCGCTGAAGCTTTCTTT
-	TRBD2	TRBJ2-1	TRBV9	CASSVVWGREGNEQFF	TGTGCCAGCAGCGTAGTCTGGGGGAGGGAAGGCAATGAGCAGTTCTTC
-	TRBD2	TRBJ2-5	TRBV13	CASSPFGGGYQGTQYF	TGTGCCAGCAGCCCCTTCGGGGGAGGGTACCAAGGGACCCAGTACTTC
-	-	TRBJ2-7	TRBV20-1	CSATGFPEQYF	TGCAGTGCTACAGGGTTTCCCGAGCAGTACTTC
-	-	TRBJ2-3	TRBV5-1	CASSYKATSTDTQYF	TGCGCCAGCAGCTATAAAGCAACTAGCACAGATACGCAGTATTTT
-	TRBD2	TRBJ2-3	TRBV19	CASSLSGGTDTQYF	TGTGCCAGTAGCCTTAGCGGGGGCACAGATACGCAGTATTTT
-	TRBD1	TRBJ2-7	TRBV19	CASSTLTGGEQYF	TGTGCCAGTAGTACCCTGACAGGGGGCGAGCAGTACTTC
-	TRBD2	TRBJ2-3	TRBV9	CASSPRIGGSTDTQYF	TGTGCCAGCAGCCCTCGTATCGGGGGGTCCACAGATACGCAGTATTTT
-	TRBD2	TRBJ2-1	TRBV7-2	CASSAYAAGGPGEQFF	TGTGCCAGCAGCGCGTACGCAGCGGGAGGGCCGGGTGAGCAGTTCTTC
once	TRBD2	TRBJ2-1	TRBV7-2	CASSLGTSSNEQFF	TGTGCCAGCAGCTTAGGGACTAGCAGCAATGAGCAGTTCTTC
once	-	TRBJ1-2	TRBV6-5	CASSYNRVGGGYTF	TGTGCCAGCAGTTATAACAGGGTGGGGGGGGGCTACACCTTC
-	-	TRBJ1-4	TRBV25-1	CASTSGGEKLFF	TGTGCCAGCACTTCCGGCGGTGAAAAACTGTTTTTT
-	-	TRBJ1-1	TRBV5-1	CASSFRQLGGTEAFF	TGCGCCAGCAGCTTCCGACAATTAGGAGGCACTGAAGCTTTCTTT
-	-	TRBJ2-7	TRBV7-7	CASSLGQGPTYEQYF	TGTGCTAGCAGCTTAGGCCAGGGTCCAACCTACGAGCAGTACTTC
-	-	TRBJ1-6	TRBV27	CASSYTGHNSPLHF	TGTGCCAGCAGTTATACAGGTCATAATTCACCCCTCCACTTT
-	TRBD1	TRBJ1-3	TRBV7-2	CASSLVSRGSRNTIYF	TGTGCCAGCAGCTTAGTTTCCAGGGGGTCGAGAAACACCATATATTTT
-	-	TRBJ2-5	TRBV5-4	CASSLALGAVSAQYF	TGTGCCAGCAGCTTGGCCTTAGGGGCGGTGTCTGCCCAGTACTTC
-	TRBD2	TRBJ2-7	TRBV5-6	CASSPGLAHEQYF	TGTGCCAGCAGCCCGGGACTAGCCCACGAGCAGTACTTC
few	TRBD1	TRBJ2-2	TRBV19	CASRATGGTGELFF	TGTGCCAGTAGGGCGACAGGGGGAACCGGGGAGCTGTTTTTT
-	-	TRBJ2-6	TRBV11-2	CASSLLSSSGANVLTF	TGTGCCAGCAGCTTATTGTCTAGCTCTGGGGCCAACGTCCTGACTTTC
-	TRBD1	TRBJ1-5	TRBV5-6	CASSQDRGGNQPQHF	TGTGCCAGCAGTCAGGACAGGGGAGGCAATCAGCCCCAGCATTTT
-	TRBD2	TRBJ2-3	TRBV15	CATSRAASGGLETQYF	TGTGCCACCAGCAGAGCTGCTAGCGGGGGGTTGGAAACGCAGTATTTT
once	-	TRBJ2-7	TRBV7-9	CASSLERVKQYF	TGTGCCAGCAGCTTAGAGCGGGTTAAGCAGTACTTC
-	-	TRBJ1-1	TRBV6-5	CASSLQGQPLITEAFF	TGTGCCAGCAGTTTACAGGGCCAGCCGCTTATCACTGAAGCTTTCTTT
-	-	TRBJ1-5	TRBV4-2	CASSQDSDRGQPQHF	TGTGCCAGCAGCCAAGACTCGGACAGAGGACAGCCCCAGCATTTT
-	-	TRBJ2-2	TRBV29-1	CSVEYGNTGELFF	TGCAGCGTTGAGTACGGGAACACCGGGGAGCTGTTTTTT
once	-	TRBJ1-5	TRBV6-5	CASSPQGIGNQPQHF	TGTGCCAGCAGTCCCCAGGGGATAGGCAATCAGCCCCAGCATTTT
few	TRBD2	TRBJ2-3	TRBV5-1	CASTRAGEITDTQYF	TGCGCCAGCACTAGAGCGGGAGAAATCACAGATACGCAGTATTTT
-	TRBD2	TRBJ2-1	TRBV7-2	CASSDLAGGPLNEQFF	TGTGCCAGCAGCGATCTAGCGGGAGGGCCGCTAAATGAGCAGTTCTTC
once	-	TRBJ2-1	TRBV19	CARPCGGIYNEQFF	TGTGCCCGTCCTTGTGGCGGAATATACAATGAGCAGTTCTTC
-	TRBD2	TRBJ2-7	TRBV7-3	CASSFSGRAGEQYF	TGTGCCAGCAGTTTTAGCGGGAGGGCCGGCGAGCAGTACTTC
-	TRBD1	TRBJ2-2	TRBV27	CASSLTGDRRTGELFF	TGTGCCAGCAGTTTAACGGGGGACAGGCGAACCGGGGAGCTGTTTTTT
-	TRBD2	TRBJ2-7	TRBV7-2	CASSQGSGGVYEQYF	TGTGCCAGCAGCCAAGGCAGCGGGGGAGTTTACGAGCAGTACTTC
-	-	TRBJ2-5	TRBV6-1	CASSGGRETQYF	TGTGCCAGCAGTGGAGGGAGGGAGACCCAGTACTTC
-	TRBD1	TRBJ2-2	TRBV29-1	CSGQGANTGELFF	TGCAGCGGCCAGGGGGCGAACACCGGGGAGCTGTTTTTT
-	-	TRBJ1-4	TRBV5-1	CASSPNSRWGQDATNEKLFF	TGCGCCAGCAGCCCAAACTCACGCTGGGGGCAGGATGCAACTAATGAAAAACTGTTTTTT
-	-	TRBJ2-7	TRBV5-4	CASSMDSSYEQYF	TGTGCCAGCAGCATGGACAGCTCCTACGAGCAGTACTTC
once	-	TRBJ1-1	TRBV19	CASSNQGDTEAFF	TGTGCCAGTAGTAACCAGGGCGACACTGAAGCTTTCTTT